One and the same sample provided the 4 T cell receptor beta chains below, sequenced in a study of regulatory T cells in long-lasting Graves disease (dated by TCRdb to about 2021). What the time point label conveys for this sample: newly diagnosed GD, antithyroid drugs for less than 3 months. For both TCR sequencing and RNA sequencing, RNA was extracted from PBMCs in TRIzol. The receptor library was made with multiplex PCR. TCRdb lists the instrument as Illumina HiSeq 4000. To build TCR beta libraries, CDR3 regions were amplified by Arm-PCR using iRepertoire HTBI primers. The public reads were reanalyzed by TCRdb: fastp trimming at Q25, MiXCR alignment, in-frame beta chains only. Identical CDR3 protein sequences are pooled into one entry, listed with their most common genes and DNA. In this sample the table shows about 320,000 distinct CDR3 sequences, approximately 20% of which occur a single time. Less than 40% of the sample is taken by the ten largest.

The specimen comprised peripheral blood mononuclear cells (PBMCs), sampled at new diagnosis, from a patient treated with antithyroid drugs. These TCRs come from a female donor with Graves disease.

This clonotype was seen more than once but under ten times. V usage is TRBV11-3 and J usage is TRBJ1-1; D unclear. V was pared by 1 base and J by 6 bases, with 24 bases between. In germline, CDR1 is SGHNT, CDR2 YENEEA. The CDR3 sequence is 18 residues long. As DNA, the CDR3 is TGTGCCAGCAGCTTAGGTGAGTCCGGCTGGAGTTTGGACGCTGAAGCTTTCTTT. This translates into CASSLGESGWSLDAEAFF.

This clonotype was counted at least ten times. The rearrangement links TRBV4-1 to TRBJ1-4; D is uncertain. Germline V gene lookup returns CDR1 MGHRA and CDR2 YSYEKL. CDR3 length equals 14 residues. Trimming shortened V by 0 bases and J by 4 bases, and 6 bases separated the two germline ends. CDR3 residues: CASSQDLLNEKLFF. The CDR3, as DNA: TGCGCCAGCAGCCAAGATCTACTTAATGAAAAACTGTTTTTT.

In this sample, this clonotype turned up many times. The chain employs TRBV12-3 or TRBV12-4 and TRBJ1-2; no reliable D call. The CDR3 extends over 13 amino acids. The V gene lost 3 bases and the J gene lost 8 bases, with 13 bases spanning the gap. DNA of the CDR3: TGTGCCAGCAGTTTGAATGGACCTATGGGCTACACCTTC. Encoded protein: CASSLNGPMGYTF.

This clonotype was seen many times. The rearrangement links TRBV2 to TRBJ2-7; no definite D call. Per germline, CDR1 SNHLY and CDR2 FYNNEI. The CDR3 loop spans 12 amino acids. V lost 6 bases to trimming and J lost 4 bases, with 10 bases between them. The CDR3 DNA is TGTGCCAGCAGCGTCAACGGGTACGAGCAGTACTTC. Translated: CASSVNGYEQYF.